This TCR beta chain comes out of a study of T cell repertoires in cytomegalovirus infection. In the study overall: In the study, CMV epitopes included recently identified HLA-C-restricted and well-studied HLA-B-restricted ones. An indication of both CMV infection and matching HLA type came from public TCR beta signatures.

Turning to this clonotype: What it binds is unknown.

MiXCR was run by TCRdb on the reads, yielding one entry per CDR3 protein. The data contain 230,000 or so distinct CDR3 sequences, roughly two fifths of them seen just once; the ten biggest clones take up around 64%. Germline trimming cut 5 bases from V and 3 bases from J; bases unmatched to any gene: 7. CDR1 SGHTA and CDR2 FQGNSA come from the germline V gene. There are 16 residues in the CDR3. This receptor was obtained from a human donor in good health (CMV status not recorded). Some clones in this sample may be carry-over from other donors' samples. The rearrangement links TRBV7-2 to TRBJ2-1; TRBD2 matches 10 bases. Source: CD8+ T cells from cultured PBMCs, taken from culture after CMV antigen stimulation. Here the CDR3 reads CASSLRTSGYYNEQFF. The CDR3 region has the DNA TGTGCCAGCAGCCTACGGACTAGCGGCTACTACAATGAGCAGTTCTTC.